This TCR beta chain was obtained from a study of Ad26.COV2.S vaccination and SARS-CoV-2 variants (dated by TCRdb to the early 2020s). Background on the whole study: Donors in the vaccine arm were drawn from COV1001, a multicentre, randomized, double-blind, placebo-controlled phase I-IIa trial testing Ad26.COV2.S in healthy adults. Ad26.COV2.S was administered intramuscularly at 5 x 10^10 or 1 x 10^11 viral particles, either as a single shot or as two shots given 56 days apart. Sequencing of the TCRbeta repertoire served to evaluate the specificity and breadth of SARS-CoV-2-reactive T cell receptors following Ad26.COV2.S vaccination. A total of around 32 samples were included in the TCR-sequenced set, comprising roughly 19 Ad26.COV2.S vaccine recipients, 5 placebo recipients and 8 SARS-CoV-2 convalescent individuals. Trial participants were randomized into five groups of five: low-dose or high-dose Ad26.COV2.S given once or twice, or placebo on both occasions. Investigators remained blinded to trial group allocation during experiments and outcome assessment. Paper-wide results and their limitations: Higher spike-specific TCR breadth was observed in Ad26.COV2.S recipients than in placebo recipients (P = 0.0014). Vaccine and placebo recipients had similar non-spike TCR breadth, a finding consistent with the vaccine containing only spike. The study was not powered to compare responses between vaccine doses or regimens. The authors noted that total T cell responses may have been underestimated by the TCR breadth and depth analyses. After vaccination, spike-specific CD8+ and CD4+ T cell responses were reported to show substantial breadth.

The treatment or condition label of this sample denotes: around 19 received Ad26.COV2.S at low or high dose, single or two shots; 5 received placebo; per-sample allocation not given. For vaccine and placebo recipients, the sequenced repertoires came from samples collected on day 63 after the first injection. Cohort 1b enrolled 25 to 30 adults aged 18-55 years at a single site in Boston, USA, between 29 July and 7 August 2020. As a vaccine, Ad26.COV2.S was a replication-incompetent adenovirus type 26 vector that expressed a prefusion-stabilized SARS-CoV-2 spike protein derived from the original Wuhan strain. The germline V gene encodes CDR1 SGHTA and CDR2 FQGTGA. The CDR3 numbers 17 residues from cysteine through phenylalanine. Solely the CDR3 DNA is kept, with 51 bases framed from the first base. The V and J ends are trimmed by 7 bases and 2 bases, leaving 20 bases between them. Remarks on this clone: Its recognized antigen is unknown. Base qualities are missing; no much larger clone stands one base away.

The immunoSEQ Assay was the method used to sequence TCRbeta CDR3 regions. After extraction, genomic DNA underwent amplification by bias-controlled multiplex PCR, followed by high-throughput sequencing. Per the authors' processing: To quantify the absolute abundance of every unique TCRbeta CDR3 region, sequences were collapsed and filtered. T cell fraction was estimated by normalizing TCRbeta template counts to usable DNA, with usable DNA measured through amplification of reference genes found in all nucleated cells. Repertoire TCRs were annotated as SARS-CoV-2-specific by exact matching of V gene, CDR3 amino acid sequence and J gene to a known reactive TCR set. The reference SARS-CoV-2 TCR set was derived from MIRA and filtered for enrichment in COVID-19-positive ImmuneCODE repertoires, a step that removed public or cross-reactive TCRs. Using the MIRA antigens, annotated TCRs were further analysed by specific ORF or by position within an ORF. Depth was the summed frequency of annotated unique rearrangements, while breadth was defined as annotated unique rearrangements over total unique productive rearrangements. Two-sided Wilcoxon rank-sum tests were applied when comparing TCR breadth between groups. TCRdb holds this immuneACCESS table with in-frame rearrangements only. Some clones are missing; in checked studies, unresolved V genes explain under half, and the rest has no known cause. V and J calls and clone size follow that table, whereas D and trimming were derived from the DNA. A total of hundreds of thousands of clones appear in this sample, about 88% of them only once. About 10% of the sample is in the top ten clones.

Recombination connected TRBV7-3 to TRBJ1-4; a weak D assignment points to TRBD1 (6 bases agree). Material: peripheral blood, obtained in a trial of Ad26.COV2.S vaccine versus placebo. The sequence was obtained from a person between 18 and 60 years old who received the Ad26.COV2.S COVID-19 vaccine or a placebo. The CDR3 region: CASTSGGGIGTNEKLFF. The nucleotide sequence is TGTGCCAGCACCTCCGGAGGGGGGATAGGGACTAATGAAAAACTGTTTTTT.